A selection of T cell receptor beta chains follows, all from one sample in a study of shared clonotypes between healthy human individuals. Profiled with immunoSEQ multiplex PCR; TCRdb holds only in-frame clones, not every one. The table lists approximately 620,000 clones, less than 98% of them singletons. Sequencing input: naive CD4+ T cells sorted from blood. The receptor source for this set is a woman aged 30 to 39 in good health. CDR3s include the opening cysteine and the closing phenylalanine or tryptophan. D genes are given only for firm matches. Some rows mark clone size as missing; the rest say once, few, many or name a class of expanded clone.

v_call	j_call	clone_size	d_call	cdr3_nt	cdr3_aa
TRBV6-6	TRBJ2-7	-	-	TGTGCCAGCAGTACACCTAGCGTAAGCTCCTACGAGCAGTACTTC	CASSTPSVSSYEQYF
TRBV19	TRBJ1-5	once	-	TGTGCCAGTAGTGTCAGGGTATCACAGCCCCAGCATTTT	CASSVRVSQPQHF
TRBV14	TRBJ2-3	-	TRBD2	TGTGCCAGCAGCCCTCGGGAGGCCAGCACAGATACGCAGTATTTT	CASSPREASTDTQYF
TRBV6-1	TRBJ2-2	-	TRBD2	TGTGCCAGCAGTGGAACTAGCGGGGTGAACACCGGGGAGCTGTTTTTT	CASSGTSGVNTGELFF
TRBV20-1	TRBJ2-7	-	-	TGCAGTGTGTACAGCACCTACGAGCAGTACTTC	CSVYSTYEQYF
TRBV13	TRBJ2-1	-	TRBD2	TGTGCCAGCAGCTACGGGACTAGCCTCTACAATGAGCAGTTCTTC	CASSYGTSLYNEQFF
TRBV25-1	TRBJ2-1	-	-	TGTGCCAGCAGTGAATTCGATGAGCAGTTCTTC	CASSEFDEQFF
TRBV27	TRBJ2-3	-	-	TGTGCCAGCAGTTTTCAAGGAGCAGATACGCAGTATTTT	CASSFQGADTQYF
TRBV6-1	TRBJ1-4	-	TRBD1	TGTGCCAGCAGTCGGGACAGACGCAATGAAAAACTGTTTTTT	CASSRDRRNEKLFF
TRBV7-6	TRBJ2-3	-	-	TGTGCCAGCAGCTTAAAGTGGCAAGAGGCCACAGATACGCAGTATTTT	CASSLKWQEATDTQYF
TRBV7-2	TRBJ2-5	-	TRBD2	TGTGCCAGCAGCTTAGTCCTAGCGGGGTTACAAGAGACCCAGTACTTC	CASSLVLAGLQETQYF
TRBV19	TRBJ1-2	-	-	TGTGCCAGTAGTATTCTGGTCGCCGGGACCCCTAACTATGGCTACACCTTC	CASSILVAGTPNYGYTF
TRBV2	TRBJ2-1	-	-	TGTGCCAGCAAAGGGCTAGCGAGAGTAGAGCAGTTCTTC	CASKGLARVEQFF
TRBV5-1	TRBJ1-4	few	-	TGCGCCAGCAGCTTGGGACAGATCAATGAAAAACTGTTTTTT	CASSLGQINEKLFF
TRBV18	TRBJ2-7	-	-	TGTGCCAGCTCACTAAATGGGCGTCCCTACGAGCAGTACTTC	CASSLNGRPYEQYF
TRBV4-2	TRBJ2-5	-	TRBD2	TGTGCCAGCAGCCATAAAACTAGCGGGAAAGACTGGGACCAAGAGACCCAGTACTTC	CASSHKTSGKDWDQETQYF
TRBV6-5	TRBJ1-3	-	-	TGTGCCAGCAGTTATCTGTCCTCTGGAAACACCATATATTTT	CASSYLSSGNTIYF
TRBV18	TRBJ2-6	-	-	TGTGCCAGCTCACCCAGACAGGGCTCGGGAGGTGGGGCCAACGTCCTGACTTTC	CASSPRQGSGGGANVLTF
TRBV19	TRBJ2-7	-	TRBD2	TGTGCCAGTAGTACTCCTAGCGGGAGTGGATCCTACGAGCAGTACTTC	CASSTPSGSGSYEQYF
TRBV11-3	TRBJ2-1	-	-	TGTGCCAGCAGCTTAGAAGGGGGCAATGAGCAGTTCTTC	CASSLEGGNEQFF
TRBV27	TRBJ1-5	once	TRBD1	TGTGCCAGCAGTTCGGGACAGGGGGCTTATCAGCCCCAGCATTTT	CASSSGQGAYQPQHF
TRBV28	TRBJ1-1	once	-	TGTGCCAGCATTTCAACTGAAGCTTTCTTT	CASISTEAFF
TRBV19	TRBJ2-1	-	-	TGTGCCAGTAGTTTTCTGCCAGCCTACAATGAGCAGTTCTTC	CASSFLPAYNEQFF
TRBV28	TRBJ1-5	-	TRBD1	TGTGCCAGCAGAAAGACAGGGTTAAGCAATCAGCCCCAGCATTTT	CASRKTGLSNQPQHF